The clone carrying this T cell receptor (beta chain) came up a few times. Its antigen remains unidentified. The source of the sample is a study of T-cell memory formation after mild COVID-19. About the study: Largely, the TCR clusters proved donor specific. Overall study findings and caveats: Researchers could not confirm that second-wave clones peaking on day 37 targeted SARS-CoV-2. Clones contracting day 15 to 85 were balanced CD4/CD8; later expanders leaned CD4+.

Trimming shortened V by 0 bases and J by 0 bases, and 14 bases separated the two germline ends. The CDR3 covers 16 residues. The germline gives CDR1 DFQATT, CDR2 SNEGSKA (reference sequence). UMIs and sample barcodes were carried by the TCR alpha and TCR beta cDNA libraries that 5'RACE produced using constant-segment primers. TCRdb processed the 5' RACE reads anew with MiXCR; each CDR3 protein has one entry. The sample carries fewer than 95,000 distinct CDR3 sequences, more than 10% recorded once. The rearrangement links TRBV20-1 to TRBJ2-5; D might be TRBD2 (6 bases). The TCR originated in an adult woman who had mild COVID-19 (a few samples of this study predate the infection). Cell type and time point are not known. The sequenced sample consisted of PBMCs or a T cell subset sorted from them (not recorded which). CDR3 DNA: TGCAGTGCTAGAGATTTTAGGCGGGACGACCAAGAGACCCAGTACTTC. It translates to CSARDFRRDDQETQYF.